Listed here are 5 T cell receptor beta chains from one sample, sequenced in a study of CD8 T cells in ankylosing spondylitis. TCRdb re-called the 5' RACE reads through MiXCR, storing one row per CDR3 protein. The table lists fewer than 250,000 distinct CDR3 sequences, over 9.5% of them singletons, with 2.5% to 3% in the top ten. Sequencing input: blood, either unsorted or a sorted T cell fraction (not recorded which). The receptors shown here come from a male donor with ankylosing spondylitis or in good health (not recorded which).

This clonotype was detected many times. This chain connects TRBV10-3 to TRBJ2-5; TRBD1 might be the D (5 bases). The CDR3 covers 14 residues. The ends were cut back, 3 bases at V and 2 bases at J, with 10 bases in the middle. Germline V gene lookup returns CDR1 ENHRY and CDR2 SYGVKD. The CDR3 is CAISERAGQETQYF. CDR3 sequence (DNA): TGTGCCATCAGTGAACGGGCAGGGCAAGAGACCCAGTACTTC.

This clonotype was detected many times. The chain couples TRBV5-1 to TRBJ2-7; D may correspond to TRBD1 or TRBD2 (6 bases each). Germline-derived CDR1 and CDR2 are SGHRS and YFSETQ. This CDR3 spans 15 amino acids. Trimming shortened V by 0 bases and J by 0 bases, and 10 bases separated the two germline ends. The CDR3 DNA is TGCGCCAGCAGCTTGGAGGGGGGCAGCTCCTACGAGCAGTACTTC. Translated, it gives CASSLEGGSSYEQYF.

Of note for this clonotype: This may be a read error: a much more frequent sequence differs by one nucleotide. This sequence joins TRBV6-1 and TRBJ1-5; D is ambiguous. The J call may be in error: the DNA end matches TRBJ2-3 better. The CDR3 contains 14 residues. The germline CDR1 and CDR2 sequences are MNHNS and SASEGT. CDR3 residues: CASSEMNSNQPQYF. For the CDR3, the DNA is TGTGCCAGCAGTGAAATGAATAGCAATCAGCCCCAGTATTTT.

Ten or more counts support this clonotype. The CDR3 region is CASSLARLAGVGINEQYF. CDR3 nucleotide sequence: TGTGCCAGCAGTTTAGCCCGACTAGCGGGAGTTGGAATCAACGAGCAGTACTTC. The chain combines TRBV12-3 or TRBV12-4 with TRBJ2-7; 12 bases align to TRBD2. This CDR3 is built from 18 residues. The trim removed 0 bases at V and 5 bases at J, leaving 11 bases unmatched.

This clonotype was picked up many times. This chain uses TRBV18 with TRBJ2-4, with D maybe TRBD1 (5 bases). Germline CDR1 reads KGHSH; CDR2 reads LQKENI. The CDR3 is made up of 14 amino acids. Deletions cut 0 bases from V and 9 bases from J, with 12 bases between. CDR3 coding DNA: TGTGCCAGCTCACCACCGGGGCGGCCCCCCATTCAGTACTTC. Its protein is CASSPPGRPPIQYF.